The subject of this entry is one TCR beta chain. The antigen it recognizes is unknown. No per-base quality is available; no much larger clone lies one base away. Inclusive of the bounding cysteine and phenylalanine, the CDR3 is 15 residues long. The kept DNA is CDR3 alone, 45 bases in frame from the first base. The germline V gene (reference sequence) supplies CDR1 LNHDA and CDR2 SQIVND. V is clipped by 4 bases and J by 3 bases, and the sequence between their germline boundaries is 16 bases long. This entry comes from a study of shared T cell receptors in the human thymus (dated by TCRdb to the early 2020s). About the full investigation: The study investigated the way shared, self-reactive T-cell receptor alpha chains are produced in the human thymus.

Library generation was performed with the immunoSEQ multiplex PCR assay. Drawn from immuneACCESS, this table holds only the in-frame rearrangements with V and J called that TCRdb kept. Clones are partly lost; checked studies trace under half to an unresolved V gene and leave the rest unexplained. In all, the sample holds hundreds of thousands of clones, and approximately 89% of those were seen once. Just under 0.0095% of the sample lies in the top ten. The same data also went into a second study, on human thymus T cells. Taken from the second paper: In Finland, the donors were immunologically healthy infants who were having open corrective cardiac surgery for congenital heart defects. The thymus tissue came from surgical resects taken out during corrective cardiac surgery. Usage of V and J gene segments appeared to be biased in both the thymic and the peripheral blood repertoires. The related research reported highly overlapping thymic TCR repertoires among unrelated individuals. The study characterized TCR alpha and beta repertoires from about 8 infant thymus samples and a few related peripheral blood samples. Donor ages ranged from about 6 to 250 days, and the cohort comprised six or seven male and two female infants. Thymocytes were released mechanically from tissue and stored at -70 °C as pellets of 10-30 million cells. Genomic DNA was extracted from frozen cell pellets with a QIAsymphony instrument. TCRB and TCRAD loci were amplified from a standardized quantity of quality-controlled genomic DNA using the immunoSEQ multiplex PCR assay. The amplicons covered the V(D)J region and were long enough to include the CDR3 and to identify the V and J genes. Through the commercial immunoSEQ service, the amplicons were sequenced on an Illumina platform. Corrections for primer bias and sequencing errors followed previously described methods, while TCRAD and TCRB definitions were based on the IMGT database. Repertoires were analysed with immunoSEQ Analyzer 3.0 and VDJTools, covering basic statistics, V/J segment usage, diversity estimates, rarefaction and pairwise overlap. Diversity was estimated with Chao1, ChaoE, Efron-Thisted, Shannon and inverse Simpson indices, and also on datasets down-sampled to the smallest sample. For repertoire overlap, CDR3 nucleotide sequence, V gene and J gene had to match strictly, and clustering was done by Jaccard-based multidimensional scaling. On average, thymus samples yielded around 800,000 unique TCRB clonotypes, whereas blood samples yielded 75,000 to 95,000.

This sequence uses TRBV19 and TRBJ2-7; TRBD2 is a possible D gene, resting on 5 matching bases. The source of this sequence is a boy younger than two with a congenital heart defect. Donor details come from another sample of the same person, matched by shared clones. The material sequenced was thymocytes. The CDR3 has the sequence CASSTEDSPLYEQYF. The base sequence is TGTGCCAGTAGTACGGAGGACTCACCCCTCTACGAGCAGTACTTC.